The T cell receptor beta chain under discussion was sequenced for a study of cytomegalovirus exposure and HLA in healthy donors. Study-wide results and caveats: Previously analyzed data showed that most TCR beta V segments were productive at a frequency of about 90% or about 30%. An analysis that was carried out later associated 16,951 TCR beta sequences with HLA alleles at 0.05 false discovery rate. Researchers reported that a few CMV-associated chains were confirmed in vitro as CMV antigen-specific. By a later analysis, the bulk of CMV-associated TCR beta chains appeared HLA-restricted.

Vbeta (60) and Jbeta (13) primers were used in the PCR. Generated by immunoSEQ multiplex PCR, the TCRdb table keeps only in-frame clones and is missing some. Of around 200,000 clones listed, about 69% are singletons. CDR1 is SGDLS and CDR2 is YYNGEE in the germline V gene. J lost 4 bases, V lost 2 bases, and 10 bases had no gene match. This CDR3 contains 17 residues. As to this clone: What it binds is unknown.

The origin of this receptor is a man between 25 and 39 years old in good health and CMV-seropositive. The chain joins TRBV9 to TRBJ2-2; 8 bases agree with TRBD1. The sequenced sample was PBMCs. CDR3 in amino acids: CASSVSSTGVVTGELFF. The CDR3 nucleotides read TGTGCCAGCAGCGTCAGCTCGACAGGGGTGGTCACCGGGGAGCTGTTTTTT.